The clone carrying this TCR beta chain was detected ten times or more. The sample originates from a study of early T cells in non-severe SARS-CoV-2 infection. Trimming stripped 5 bases from V and 3 bases from J, with 11 bases between. The germline gives CDR1 MNHEY, CDR2 SMNVEV (reference sequence). This CDR3 has 13 amino acids. Each CDR3 protein gets one entry after TCRdb re-called the 5' RACE reads with MiXCR. The repertoire holds 60,000 or so distinct CDR3 sequences, under 9% seen once, with approximately 4% in the top ten. The clonotype comes from an adult who was a healthcare worker with PCR-confirmed SARS-CoV-2 infection or an uninfected control (not recorded which). V gene TRBV27 combines with J gene TRBJ2-7; D is ambiguous. Sequencing was performed on whole blood, taken at baseline. Written as DNA, the CDR3 is TGTGCCAGCAGTCTCAAGACCGGCTACGAGCAGTACTTC. Translated: CASSLKTGYEQYF.